Listed here are 21 T cell receptor beta chains from one sample, sequenced in a study of cytomegalovirus exposure and HLA in healthy donors. Primers included in the PCR were 60 Vbeta and 13 Jbeta primers. The method was immunoSEQ multiplex PCR; TCRdb's version includes in-frame clones alone and lacks a portion of them. The sample has 80,000 to 100,000 clones. Sequenced sample: PBMCs. The receptors were sampled from a man in his fifties in good health and CMV-seropositive.

The chain joins TRBV7-9 to TRBJ1-4, with 8 bases identical to TRBD1. With 2 bases clipped from V and 9 bases from J, the junction kept 8 bases outside the gene matches. Germline CDR1 and CDR2: SEHNR and FQNEAQ (reference sequence). The CDR3 is 15 residues long. In DNA, the CDR3 is TGTGCCAGCAGCTTACCGGACAGGGACCAACAAAAACTGTTTTTT. It translates to CASSLPDRDQQKLFF.

V and J are TRBV5-4 and TRBJ2-3; D might be TRBD1 (6 bases). In germline, CDR1 is SGHNT, CDR2 YYREEE (reference sequence). The CDR3 consists of 15 residues. Trimming took 1 base from V and 0 from J, leaving 9 bases between them. In DNA form, the CDR3 reads TGTGCCAGCAGCTTGAGGGGGATCAGCACAGATACGCAGTATTTT. This codes for CASSLRGISTDTQYF.

The V gene is TRBV4-2, the J gene TRBJ1-4; D unclear. V lost 2 bases, J lost 6 bases, and 10 bases lay in between. The CDR3 runs 14 residues. The germline V gene encodes CDR1 LGHNA and CDR2 YNFKEQ. CDR3 coding DNA: TGTGCCAGCAGCCAAAAAGCGATGGATGAAAAACTGTTTTTT. It codes for CASSQKAMDEKLFF.

The V call is TRBV18, the J call TRBJ1-5, with 9 bases aligning to TRBD1. Trimming took 3 bases from V and 4 from J; bases not matched to a gene: 7. This CDR3 region has 16 residues. Germline V gives CDR1 KGHSH, CDR2 LQKENI. The CDR3 coding sequence is TGTGCCAGCTCACCTTTCGGGACAGGGATTAATCAGCCCCAGCATTTT. Translation: CASSPFGTGINQPQHF.

This chain links TRBV12-5 with TRBJ2-2, with TRBD2 identical over 12 bases. The CDR3 runs to 17 residues. Germline V lookup: CDR1 LGHNT, CDR2 FRNRAP. The V gene end was trimmed by 2 bases and the J gene end by 5 bases; junction bases not matched to a gene: 6. CDR3 nucleotides: TGTGCTAGTGGTTTGTTGACTAGCGGGAGTGTAACCGGGGAGCTGTTTTTT. Translation: CASGLLTSGSVTGELFF.

The chain couples TRBV7-8 to TRBJ2-6; D is possibly TRBD1 (7 bases). Between the trimmed V and J ends, which lost 5 bases and 0 bases, there was a span of 20 bases. Germline V gene lookup returns CDR1 SGHVS and CDR2 FQNEAQ. The CDR3 has 19 amino acids. The CDR3 region has the DNA TGTGCCAGCAGCATCCAGGGGGGATGGAGCTCCTCTGGGGCCAACGTCCTGACTTTC. The encoded protein is CASSIQGGWSSSGANVLTF.

V and J are TRBV30 and TRBJ1-2, with 9 bases that match TRBD1. The ends lost 4 bases at V and 4 bases at J; junction bases unmatched: 10. CDR1 and CDR2 from the germline V gene are GTSNPN and SVGIG (reference sequence). The CDR3 sequence is 15 residues long. This CDR3 reads CAWIIRTGARYGYTF. The DNA of the CDR3 is TGTGCCTGGATCATACGGACAGGGGCACGCTATGGCTACACCTTC. Using reference TRBV30 and TRBJ1-2 for the parts outside the CDR3, the full variable domain is SQTIHQWPATLVQPVGSPLSLECTVEGTSNPNLYWYRQAAGRGLQLLFYSVGIGQISSEVPQNLSASRPQDRQFILSSKKLLLSDSGFYLCAWIIRTGARYGYTFGSGTRLTVV.

The rearrangement uses TRBV27 and TRBJ2-3, with D unresolved. With 7 bases removed from V and 0 bases from J, the gap between germline ends came to 11 bases. The CDR3 totals 14 residues. Germline V lookup: CDR1 MNHEY, CDR2 SMNVEV (reference sequence). The CDR3 region is CASTWSISTDTQYF. CDR3 nucleotides: TGTGCCAGCACTTGGAGTATAAGCACAGATACGCAGTATTTT.

This chain joins TRBV19 and TRBJ2-3, with 9 bases lining up with TRBD2. Germline CDR1 and CDR2: LNHDA and SQIVND (reference sequence). V was pared by 2 bases and J by 3 bases, with 9 bases of the junction left unmatched. The CDR3 loop spans 17 amino acids. The CDR3 reads CASSIIPLAGGTDTQYF. The CDR3 bases are TGTGCCAGTAGTATAATCCCACTTGCGGGAGGGACAGATACGCAGTATTTT.

V usage is TRBV7-6 and J usage is TRBJ2-3, with 7 bases lining up with TRBD2. With V trimmed by 5 bases and J by 4 bases, 9 bases remained unmatched. Germline V gene sequence: CDR1 SGHVS, CDR2 FNYEAQ. The CDR3 is 15 residues long. The CDR3 loop reads CASSPGLADPDTQYF. CDR3 bases: TGTGCCAGCAGCCCCGGCCTAGCGGACCCAGATACGCAGTATTTT.

The chain joins TRBV5-8 to TRBJ1-2, with 7 bases identical to TRBD1. The germline V gene encodes CDR1 SGHTS and CDR2 YDEGEE. J was trimmed by 3 bases and V by 7 bases; bases with no gene match: 12. The CDR3 runs 15 residues. In DNA form, the CDR3 reads TGTGCCAGCGACACGACAGGGCAGTGGGACTATGGCTACACCTTC. Protein: CASDTTGQWDYGYTF.

The gene calls are TRBV7-8 and TRBJ1-2, with D possibly matching TRBD1 (6 bases). This CDR3 contains 13 residues. Germline loops: CDR1 SGHVS, CDR2 FQNEAQ. V lost 7 bases to trimming and J lost 2 bases, with 11 bases between them. This chain's CDR3 is CASTPGGNYGYTF. CDR3 in DNA: TGTGCCAGCACCCCGGGGGGCAACTATGGCTACACCTTC.

V and J are TRBV7-9 and TRBJ2-7; D may be TRBD1 (5 bases). This CDR3 is 12 amino acids long. The V end was cut by 8 bases, the J end by 2 bases, with 10 bases between. Germline lookup yields CDR1 SEHNR and CDR2 FQNEAQ (reference sequence). The CDR3 DNA follows: TGTGCCAGCGGTCAGGGCCCCTACGAGCAGTACTTC. Protein product: CASGQGPYEQYF.

The chain links TRBV15 to TRBJ1-2; a weak D match, TRBD1 (5 bases). This CDR3 is 14 amino acids long. Germline V gene lookup returns CDR1 LNHNV and CDR2 YYDKDF (reference sequence). The V and J ends lost 1 base and 6 bases respectively, with 12 bases between them. In DNA form, the CDR3 reads TGTGCCACCAGCAGAGGGGGAACGGGGGATGGCTACACCTTC. Amino acid sequence: CATSRGGTGDGYTF.

The chain uses TRBV7-9 and TRBJ1-1; 9 nucleotides line up with TRBD1. Germline V gene sequence: CDR1 SEHNR, CDR2 FQNEAQ (reference sequence). The CDR3 extends over 19 amino acids. V lost 10 bases and J lost 4; bases outside the gene matches: 25. The CDR3 region is CATNKNAGTGQGSGTEAFF. The CDR3 DNA reads TGTGCCACCAACAAAAATGCCGGGACAGGGCAGGGGAGCGGCACTGAAGCTTTCTTT.

This chain links TRBV9 with TRBJ2-1; TRBD2 agrees at 13 bases. Germline assignment: CDR1 SGDLS and CDR2 YYNGEE. This CDR3 comprises 15 residues. J was trimmed by 5 bases and V by 4 bases; bases with no gene match: 3. This chain's CDR3 is CASSPGTSGDNEQFF. The DNA for the CDR3 is TGTGCCAGCAGCCCCGGGACTAGCGGGGACAATGAGCAGTTCTTC.

The rearrangement uses TRBV9 and TRBJ1-2; 7 bases agree with TRBD1. Germline CDR1 SGDLS, CDR2 YYNGEE. The CDR3 loop spans 14 amino acids. With V trimmed by 3 bases and J by 3 bases, 5 bases remained unmatched. The chain's CDR3 is CASSGGDRDYGYTF. The CDR3 DNA reads TGTGCCAGCAGCGGGGGGGACAGAGACTATGGCTACACCTTC.

The chain joins TRBV5-1 to TRBJ2-7, with TRBD1 matching 9 bases. J gave up 4 bases and V 0 bases, and 2 bases lay outside the gene matches. Germline V gene data show CDR1 as SGHRS and CDR2 as YFSETQ. This CDR3 is 14 amino acids long. The CDR3 DNA is TGCGCCAGCAGCTTGGGGGGACAGGGTTACGAGCAGTACTTC. This codes for CASSLGGQGYEQYF.

The V and J genes are TRBV2 and TRBJ2-7; D possibly corresponds to TRBD2 (5 bases). The CDR3 spans 9 residues. V was cut by 10 bases and J by 7 bases, with 8 bases left in between. CDR1 and CDR2 from the germline V gene are SNHLY and FYNNEI. The CDR3 reads CATGEEQYV. The CDR3 DNA follows: TGTGCCACTGGGGAGGAGCAGTACGTC.

Turning to this clone: The junction differs from germline at one of its ends, possibly a read error. This sequence joins TRBV5-6 and TRBJ1-4; 11 bases fit TRBD1. The germline V gene has CDR1 SGHDT and CDR2 YYEEEE. The CDR3 has 14 residues. The CDR3 sequence is CASSGQGAKEKLFF. CDR3 nucleotide sequence: TGTGCCAGCAGCGGACAGGGGGCTAAGGAAAAACTGTTTTTT.

The V call is TRBV11-2, the J call TRBJ2-7, with a tentative D call TRBD2 (5 bases). Germline CDR1 is SGHAT and CDR2 is FQNNGV. The CDR3 has 12 amino acids. The germline V and J ends were trimmed by 1 base and 7 bases, with 8 bases remaining between them. The CDR3 is CASSLAGMEQYF. CDR3 nucleotide sequence: TGTGCCAGCAGCTTAGCGGGGATGGAGCAGTACTTC.